This T cell receptor beta chain was retrieved from a study of blood T cell repertoires in COVID-19. Turning to the study itself: T cells, B-cell-depleted T cells, or PBMCs supplied cDNA or gDNA.

CDR3 length: 15 amino acids. Germline loops: CDR1 SEHNR, CDR2 FQNEAQ (reference sequence). The junction had 8 bases not matched to a gene; V was cut back by 5 bases and J by 5 bases. Study processing details: The authors estimated nucleated cell counts from reference gene primer amplification. Using immunoSEQ multiplex PCR, the repertoire was profiled, and TCRdb retains in-frame clones only, with some absent. The D gene and trimming were derived from the DNA, and the V and J assignments and clone size from that table. The sample has roughly 40,000 clones, around 87% seen once; the top ten hold roughly 9.5%.

The clonotype comes from a man younger than 40 with active or convalescent COVID-19. The chain recombines TRBV7-9 with TRBJ2-7; 11 positions match TRBD2. Input material: peripheral blood. This CDR3 reads CASSQIAGGLHEQYF. CDR3 coding DNA: TGTGCCAGCAGCCAAATAGCGGGGGGGCTCCACGAGCAGTACTTC.